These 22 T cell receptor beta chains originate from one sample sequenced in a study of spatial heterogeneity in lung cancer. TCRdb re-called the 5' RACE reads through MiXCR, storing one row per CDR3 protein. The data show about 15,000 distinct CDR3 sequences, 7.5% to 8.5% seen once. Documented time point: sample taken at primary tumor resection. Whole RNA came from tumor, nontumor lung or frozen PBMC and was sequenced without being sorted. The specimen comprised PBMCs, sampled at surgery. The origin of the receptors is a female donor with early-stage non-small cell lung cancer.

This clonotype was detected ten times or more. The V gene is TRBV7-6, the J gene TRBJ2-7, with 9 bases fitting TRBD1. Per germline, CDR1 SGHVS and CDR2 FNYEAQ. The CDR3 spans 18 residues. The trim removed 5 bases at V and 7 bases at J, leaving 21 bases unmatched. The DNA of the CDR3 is TGTGCCAGCAGCCGGACACCCCCCGTCGGGACAGGGTTGCAGGAGCAGTACTTC. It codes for CASSRTPPVGTGLQEQYF.

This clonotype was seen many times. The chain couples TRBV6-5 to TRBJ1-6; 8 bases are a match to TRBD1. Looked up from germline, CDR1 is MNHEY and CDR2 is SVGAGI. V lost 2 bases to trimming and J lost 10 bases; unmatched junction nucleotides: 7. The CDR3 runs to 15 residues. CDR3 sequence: CASSYGDRGDSPLHF. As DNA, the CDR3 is TGTGCCAGCAGTTACGGCGACAGGGGAGACTCACCCCTCCACTTT.

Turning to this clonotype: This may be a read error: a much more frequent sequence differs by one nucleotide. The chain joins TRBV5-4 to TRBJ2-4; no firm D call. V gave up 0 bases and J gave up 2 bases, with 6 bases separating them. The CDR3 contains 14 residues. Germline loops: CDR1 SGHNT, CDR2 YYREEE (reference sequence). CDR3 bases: TGTGCCAGCAGCTTGGGCGTATCCAAAAACATTCAGTACTTC. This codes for CASSLGVSKNIQYF.

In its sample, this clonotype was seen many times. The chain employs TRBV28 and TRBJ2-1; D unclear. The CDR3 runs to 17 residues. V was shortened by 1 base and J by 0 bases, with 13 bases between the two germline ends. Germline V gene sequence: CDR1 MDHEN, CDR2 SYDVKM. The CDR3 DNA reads TGTGCCAGCAGTTTATTCGGTCCGAAAAGCTCCTACAATGAGCAGTTCTTC. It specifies CASSLFGPKSSYNEQFF.

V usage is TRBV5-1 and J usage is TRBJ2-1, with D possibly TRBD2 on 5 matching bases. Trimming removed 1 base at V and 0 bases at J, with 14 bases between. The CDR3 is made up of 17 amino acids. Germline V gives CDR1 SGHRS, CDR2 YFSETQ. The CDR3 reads CASSLRTTGSSYNEQFF. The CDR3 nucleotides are TGCGCCAGCAGCTTGAGAACGACGGGAAGCTCCTACAATGAGCAGTTCTTC. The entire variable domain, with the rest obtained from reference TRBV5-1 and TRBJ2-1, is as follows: KAGVTQTPRYLIKTRGQQVTLSCSPISGHRSVSWYQQTPGQGLQFLFEYFSETQRNKGNFPGRFSGRQFSNSRSEMNVSTLELGDSALYLCASSLRTTGSSYNEQFFGPGTRLTVL.

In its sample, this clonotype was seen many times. This CDR3 is CASSPATGGLEQYF. The CDR3 DNA is TGTGCCAGCAGTCCAGCCACAGGGGGGCTCGAGCAGTACTTC. The V call is TRBV28, the J call TRBJ2-7; 8 nucleotides agree with TRBD1. Germline trimming cut 5 bases from V and 6 bases from J; bases unmatched to any gene: 9. The CDR3 spans 14 residues. Germline CDR1 reads MDHEN; CDR2 reads SYDVKM. Complete variable domain (other parts from reference TRBV28 and TRBJ2-7): DVKVTQSSRYLVKRTGEKVFLECVQDMDHENMFWYRQDPGLGLRLIYFSYDVKMKEKGDIPEGYSVSREKKERFSLILESASTNQTSMYLCASSPATGGLEQYFGPGTRLTVT.

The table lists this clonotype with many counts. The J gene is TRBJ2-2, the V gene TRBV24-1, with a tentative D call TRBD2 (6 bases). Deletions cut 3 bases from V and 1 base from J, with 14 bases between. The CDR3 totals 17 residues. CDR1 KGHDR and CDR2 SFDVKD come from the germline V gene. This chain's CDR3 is CATSDRVLAENTGELFF. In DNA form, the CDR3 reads TGTGCCACCAGTGATCGAGTATTAGCGGAGAACACCGGGGAGCTGTTTTTT.

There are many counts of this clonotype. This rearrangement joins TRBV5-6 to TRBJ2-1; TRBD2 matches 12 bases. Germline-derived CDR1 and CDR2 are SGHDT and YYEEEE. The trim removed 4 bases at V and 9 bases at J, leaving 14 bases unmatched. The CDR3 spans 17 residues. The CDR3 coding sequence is TGTGCCAGCAGCGGGATCGGGACTAGCGGGCCGAGGGGTGAGCAGTTCTTC. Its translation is CASSGIGTSGPRGEQFF. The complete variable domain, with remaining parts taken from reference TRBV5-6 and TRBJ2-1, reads DAGVTQSPTHLIKTRGQQVTLRCSPKSGHDTVSWYQQALGQGPQFIFQYYEEEERQRGNFPDRFSGHQFPNYSSELNVNALLLGDSALYLCASSGIGTSGPRGEQFFGPGTRLTVL.

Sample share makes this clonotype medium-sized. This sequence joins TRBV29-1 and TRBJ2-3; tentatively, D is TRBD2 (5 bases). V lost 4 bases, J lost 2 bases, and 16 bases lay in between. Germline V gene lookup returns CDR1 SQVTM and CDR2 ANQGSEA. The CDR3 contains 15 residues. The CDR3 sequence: CSVGSPDRDTDTQYF. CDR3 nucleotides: TGCAGCGTTGGGAGCCCGGACCGGGACACAGATACGCAGTATTTT.

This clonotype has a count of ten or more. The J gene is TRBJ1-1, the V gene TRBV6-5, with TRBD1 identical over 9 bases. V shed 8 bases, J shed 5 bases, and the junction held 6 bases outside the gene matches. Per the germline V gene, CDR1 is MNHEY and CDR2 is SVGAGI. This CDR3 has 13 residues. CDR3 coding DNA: TGTGCCAGCGAAACAGGACAGGGGACTGAAGCTTTCTTT. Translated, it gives CASETGQGTEAFF.

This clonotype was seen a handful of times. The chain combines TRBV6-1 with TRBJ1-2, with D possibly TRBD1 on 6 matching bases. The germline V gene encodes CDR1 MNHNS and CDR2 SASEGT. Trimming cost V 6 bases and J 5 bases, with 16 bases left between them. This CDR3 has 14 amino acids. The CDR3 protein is CASSLQGNAYGYTF. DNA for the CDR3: TGTGCCAGCAGCCTACAGGGCAACGCTTATGGCTACACCTTC.

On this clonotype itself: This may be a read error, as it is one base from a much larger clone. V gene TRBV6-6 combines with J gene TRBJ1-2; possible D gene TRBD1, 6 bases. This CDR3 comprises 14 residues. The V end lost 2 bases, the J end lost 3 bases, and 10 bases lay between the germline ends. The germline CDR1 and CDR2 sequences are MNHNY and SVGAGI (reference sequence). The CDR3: CASSYAGADYGYTF. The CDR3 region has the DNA TGTGCCAGCAGTTACGCAGGGGCGGACTATGGCTACACCTTC.

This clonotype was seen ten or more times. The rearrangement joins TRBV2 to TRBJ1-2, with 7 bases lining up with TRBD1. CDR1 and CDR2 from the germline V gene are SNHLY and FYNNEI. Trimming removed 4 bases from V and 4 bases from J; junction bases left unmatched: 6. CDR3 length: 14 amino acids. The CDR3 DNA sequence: TGTGCCAGCAGTGGGACAGGCAACCTCTATGGCTACACCTTC. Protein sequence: CASSGTGNLYGYTF.

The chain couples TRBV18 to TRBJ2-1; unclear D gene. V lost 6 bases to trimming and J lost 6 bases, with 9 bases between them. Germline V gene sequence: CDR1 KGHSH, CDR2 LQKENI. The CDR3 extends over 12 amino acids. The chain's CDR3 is CASSPDSNEQFF. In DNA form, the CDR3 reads TGTGCCAGCTCCCCAGATAGCAATGAGCAGTTCTTC.

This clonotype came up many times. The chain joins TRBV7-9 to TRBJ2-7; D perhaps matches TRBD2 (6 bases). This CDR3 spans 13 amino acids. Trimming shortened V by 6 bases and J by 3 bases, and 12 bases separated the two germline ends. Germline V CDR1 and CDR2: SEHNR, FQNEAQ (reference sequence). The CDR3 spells CASRLFGSYEQYF. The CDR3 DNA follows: TGTGCCAGCAGATTGTTCGGGAGCTACGAGCAGTACTTC.

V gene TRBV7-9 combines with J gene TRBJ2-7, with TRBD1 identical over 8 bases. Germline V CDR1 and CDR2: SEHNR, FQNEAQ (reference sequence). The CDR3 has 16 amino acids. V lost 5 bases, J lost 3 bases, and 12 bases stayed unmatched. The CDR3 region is CASSPAGGQDHYEQYF. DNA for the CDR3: TGTGCCAGCAGCCCCGCCGGGGGACAGGACCACTACGAGCAGTACTTC.

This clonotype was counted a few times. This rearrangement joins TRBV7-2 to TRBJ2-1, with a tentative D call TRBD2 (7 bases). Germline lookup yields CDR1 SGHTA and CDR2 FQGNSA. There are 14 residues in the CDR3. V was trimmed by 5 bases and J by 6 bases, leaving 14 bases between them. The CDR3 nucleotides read TGTGCCAGCAGCCCCCGGGGGGCGCGCAATGAGCAGTTCTTC. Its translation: CASSPRGARNEQFF.

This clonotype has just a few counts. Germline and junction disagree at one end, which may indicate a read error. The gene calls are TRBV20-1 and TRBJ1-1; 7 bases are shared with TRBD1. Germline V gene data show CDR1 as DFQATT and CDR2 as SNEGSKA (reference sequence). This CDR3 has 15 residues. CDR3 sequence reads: CSATSYGQANTEVFF. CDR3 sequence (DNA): TGCAGTGCAACGTCATACGGACAGGCGAACACTGAAGTTTTCTTT.

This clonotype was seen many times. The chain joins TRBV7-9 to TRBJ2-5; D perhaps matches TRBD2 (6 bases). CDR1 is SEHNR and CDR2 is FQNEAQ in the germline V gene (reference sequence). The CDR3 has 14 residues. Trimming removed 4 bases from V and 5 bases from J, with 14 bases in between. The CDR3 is CASSSRTGGETQYF. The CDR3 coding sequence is TGTGCCAGCAGCTCAAGGACTGGGGGGGAGACCCAGTACTTC.

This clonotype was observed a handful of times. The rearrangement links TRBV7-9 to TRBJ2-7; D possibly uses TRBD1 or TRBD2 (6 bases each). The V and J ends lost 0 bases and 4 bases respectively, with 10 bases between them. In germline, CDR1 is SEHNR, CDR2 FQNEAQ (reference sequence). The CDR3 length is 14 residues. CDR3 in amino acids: CASSLAQGRYEQYF. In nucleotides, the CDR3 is TGTGCCAGCAGCTTAGCGCAGGGGAGGTACGAGCAGTACTTC.

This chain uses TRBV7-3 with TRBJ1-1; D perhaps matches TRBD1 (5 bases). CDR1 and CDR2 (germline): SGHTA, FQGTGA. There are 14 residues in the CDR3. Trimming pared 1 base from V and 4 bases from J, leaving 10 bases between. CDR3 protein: CASSLNGGPTEAFF. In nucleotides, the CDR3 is TGTGCCAGCAGCTTAAATGGGGGACCCACTGAAGCTTTCTTT. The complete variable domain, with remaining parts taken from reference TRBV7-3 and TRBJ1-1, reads GAGVSQTPSNKVTEKGKYVELRCDPISGHTALYWYRQSLGQGPEFLIYFQGTGAADDSGLPNDRFFAVRPEGSVSTLKIQRTERGDSAVYLCASSLNGGPTEAFFGQGTRLTVV.

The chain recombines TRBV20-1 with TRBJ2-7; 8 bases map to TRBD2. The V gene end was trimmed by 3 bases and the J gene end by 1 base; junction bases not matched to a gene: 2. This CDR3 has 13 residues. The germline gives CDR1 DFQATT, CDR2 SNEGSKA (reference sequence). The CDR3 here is CSASSGKSYEQYF. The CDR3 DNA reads TGCAGTGCTAGTAGCGGGAAGTCCTACGAGCAGTACTTC.